These T cell receptor beta chains were read from a single sample in a study of low-dose radiotherapy and immunotherapy resistance in tumors. In TCRdb, the reads were re-called with MiXCR into one record per CDR3 protein. The data contain tens of thousands of distinct CDR3 sequences, about 25% of them singletons. The input for sequencing was PBMCs, taken before treatment. These receptors were obtained from a male donor with prostate cancer. The CDR3 runs from the conserved cysteine through the conserved F or W. Clone size is shown for a subset of rows, as once, few, many or a class of expanded clone.

CDR3	J	V	size
CASGTSGRALEQYF	TRBJ2-7	TRBV7-2	many
CSVRRSSYEQYF	TRBJ2-7	TRBV29-1	many
CASRRQGASNYGYTF	TRBJ1-2	TRBV28	many
CSALPPGQGSYEQYF	TRBJ2-7	TRBV20-1	many
CASSPYPTGELFF	TRBJ2-2	TRBV7-2	-
CASSDLTGRGETQYF	TRBJ2-5	TRBV6-1	many
CASSEFAISGSSYNEQFF	TRBJ2-1	TRBV25-1	many
CASSQGTSGGSGETQYF	TRBJ2-5	TRBV4-2	-
CASSRAALGANSPLHF	TRBJ1-6	TRBV7-9	many
CSARVDRENEAFF	TRBJ1-1	TRBV20-1	many
CASSGYRGMGGGAEAFF	TRBJ1-1	TRBV19	many
CASSLWGAGGMAREQYF	TRBJ2-3	TRBV7-9	once
CATINRAWSTGELFF	TRBJ2-2	TRBV28	-
CASSEPGLYNEQFF	TRBJ2-1	TRBV25-1	many
CASSQSWDGGETQYF	TRBJ2-5	TRBV23-1	many
CASSLVTTALAHTEAFF	TRBJ1-1	TRBV7-8	many
CATSDPGGPSTDTQYF	TRBJ2-3	TRBV28	many
CASSPGTSGLNEQFF	TRBJ2-1	TRBV9	many